These 3 T cell receptor beta chains were all obtained from the same sample, sequenced in a study of shared clonotypes between healthy human individuals. Naive CD8 cells lacked CD45RO, underwent positive selection for CCR7 and left out terminally differentiated effector memory CD45RA+ cells. Clones were read by immunoSEQ multiplex PCR, and TCRdb kept only the in-frame ones, dropping some. The sample yields some 2 million clones, roughly 95% seen once. Material: naive CD8+ T cells sorted from blood. These receptors all stem from a man younger than 35 in good health.

V usage is TRBV9 and J usage is TRBJ1-2; TRBD1 aligns across 10 bases. The CDR3 extends over 13 amino acids. Germline V CDR1 and CDR2: SGDLS, YYNGEE. V shed 3 bases and J 6 bases; nucleotides not matched to a gene: 2. The CDR3 sequence is CASSGQGADGYTF. CDR3 nucleotide sequence: TGTGCCAGCAGCGGACAGGGGGCGGATGGCTACACCTTC. The full variable domain, with the rest looked up from reference TRBV9 and TRBJ1-2, is DSGVTQTPKHLITATGQRVTLRCSPRSGDLSVYWYQQSLDQGLQFLIQYYNGEERAKGNILERFSAQQFPDLHSELNLSSLELGDSALYFCASSGQGADGYTFGSGTRLTVV.

The chain employs TRBV7-9 and TRBJ2-7; 9 bases align to TRBD1. CDR3 length equals 15 residues. Germline trimming cut 1 base from V and 8 bases from J; bases unmatched to any gene: 9. Germline CDR1 SEHNR, CDR2 FQNEAQ (reference sequence). The CDR3 loop is CASSLGWDRDVKQYF. CDR3 sequence (DNA): TGTGCCAGCAGCTTAGGATGGGACAGGGATGTAAAGCAGTACTTC.

J is TRBJ2-5 and V is TRBV11-1; 11 nucleotides agree with TRBD1. Per germline, CDR1 SGHAT and CDR2 FQDESV (reference sequence). The CDR3 covers 14 residues. Losses at the gene ends were 7 bases for V and 3 bases for J; bases not matched to a gene: 4. The CDR3: CASTPGQGEETQYF. The CDR3 bases are TGTGCCAGCACCCCGGGACAGGGGGAAGAGACCCAGTACTTC.